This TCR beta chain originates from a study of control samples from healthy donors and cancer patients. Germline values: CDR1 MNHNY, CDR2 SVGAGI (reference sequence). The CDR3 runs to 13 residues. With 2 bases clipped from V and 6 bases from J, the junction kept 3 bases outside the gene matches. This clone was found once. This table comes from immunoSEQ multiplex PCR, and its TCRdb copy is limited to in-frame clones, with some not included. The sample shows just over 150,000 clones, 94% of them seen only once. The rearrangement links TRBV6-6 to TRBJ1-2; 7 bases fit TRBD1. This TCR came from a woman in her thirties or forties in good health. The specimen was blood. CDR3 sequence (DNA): TGTGCCAGCAGTTACATAGGGACAGATGGCTACACCTTC. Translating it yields CASSYIGTDGYTF.